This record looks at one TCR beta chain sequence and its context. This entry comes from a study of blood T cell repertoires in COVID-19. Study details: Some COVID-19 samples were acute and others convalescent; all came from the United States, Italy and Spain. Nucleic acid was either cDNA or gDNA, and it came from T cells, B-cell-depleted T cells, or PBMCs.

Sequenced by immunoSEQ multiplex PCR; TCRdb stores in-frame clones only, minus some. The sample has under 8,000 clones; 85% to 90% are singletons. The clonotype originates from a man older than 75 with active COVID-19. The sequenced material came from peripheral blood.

This chain's CDR3 is CASKGLAGPQETQYF. In DNA, the CDR3 is TGCGCCAGCAAGGGACTAGCGGGACCCCAAGAGACCCAGTACTTC. J is TRBJ2-5 and V is TRBV5-1; the match to TRBD2 covers 13 bases. The CDR3 is made up of 15 amino acids. From germline, CDR1 is SGHRS and CDR2 YFSETQ. Unmatched junction bases numbered 3, after V lost 6 bases and J lost 1 base.